This T cell receptor beta chain came from a study of Graves' ophthalmopathy and Graves' hyperthyroidism. This clonotype has more than one count but fewer than ten. Amplification of the TCR beta CDR3 regions used RNA transcripts (as template). Second-round multiplex PCR came after a first-round RT-PCR that employed HTBI primers. Each CDR3 protein gets one entry after TCRdb re-called the multiplex PCR reads with MiXCR. The sample contains over a million distinct CDR3 sequences, about 35% of which appear only once. Germline assignment: CDR1 SGDLS and CDR2 YYNGEE. The CDR3 extends over 18 amino acids. Trimming removed 5 bases from V and 0 bases from J, with 21 bases in between.

Sequencing input: peripheral blood or thyroid tissue (not recorded which). This rearrangement joins TRBV9 to TRBJ1-5, with TRBD1 as a possible D gene (6 bases). The clonotype comes from an adult man with Graves' hyperthyroidism. The CDR3 nucleotides read TGTGCCAGCAGTTGGGGGCAGGGTTCGGACTATAGCAATCAGCCCCAGCATTTT. Its protein product is CASSWGQGSDYSNQPQHF.